This TCR beta chain was captured by sequencing in a study of cytomegalovirus exposure and HLA in healthy donors. 60 Vbeta and 13 Jbeta primers were used in PCR. Measured with immunoSEQ multiplex PCR; TCRdb has only the in-frame clones, and not every one. The table lists 150,000 to 200,000 clones, under 80% of them singletons, with over 2% in the top ten. The CDR3 is 12 residues long. Germline values: CDR1 MNHNS, CDR2 SASEGT. Trimming left V 8 bases short and J 8 bases short, with 15 bases between. The V call is TRBV6-1, the J call TRBJ1-1; D ambiguous. This TCR was sampled from a female donor in good health and CMV-seronegative. Sequenced input: PBMCs. CDR3 sequence: CASGARSSEAFF. As DNA, the CDR3 is TGTGCCAGCGGTGCCCGGTCCTCCGAAGCTTTCTTT.